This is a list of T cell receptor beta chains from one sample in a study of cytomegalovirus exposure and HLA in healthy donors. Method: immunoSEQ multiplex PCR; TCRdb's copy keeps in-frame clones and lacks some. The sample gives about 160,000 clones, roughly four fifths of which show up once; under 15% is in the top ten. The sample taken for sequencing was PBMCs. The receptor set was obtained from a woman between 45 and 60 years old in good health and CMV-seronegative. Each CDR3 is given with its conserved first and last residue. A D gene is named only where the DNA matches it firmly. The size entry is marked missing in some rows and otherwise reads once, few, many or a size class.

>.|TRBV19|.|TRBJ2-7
CASSIGYSGAYEQYF
TGTGCCAGTAGTATAGGATATAGCGGAGCCTACGAGCAGTACTTC
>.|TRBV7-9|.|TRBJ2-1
CSSSGLSGEQFF
TGTTCCAGCAGCGGCCTTTCAGGTGAGCAGTTCTTC
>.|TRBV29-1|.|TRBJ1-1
CSVGTGEGGTEAFF
TGCAGCGTCGGGACGGGGGAGGGAGGCACTGAAGCTTTCTTT
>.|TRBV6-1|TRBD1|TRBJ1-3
CASRTGAGNTIYF
TGTGCCAGCAGGACAGGGGCTGGAAACACCATATATTTT
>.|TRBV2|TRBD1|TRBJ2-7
CASQGASYEQYF
TGTGCCAGCCAGGGGGCTTCCTACGAGCAGTACTTC
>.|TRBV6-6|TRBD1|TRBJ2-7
CASTGTGTYEQYF
TGTGCCAGCACGGGGACAGGTACCTACGAGCAGTACTTC
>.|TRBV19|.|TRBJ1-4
CASSSGVGQGKATNEKLFF
TGTGCCAGTAGTTCTGGTGTGGGGCAGGGGAAAGCAACTAATGAAAAACTGTTTTTT
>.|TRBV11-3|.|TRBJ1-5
CASSLEGGGVTVSNQPQHF
TGTGCCAGCAGCTTAGAGGGGGGGGGCGTTACGGTAAGCAATCAGCCCCAGCATTTT
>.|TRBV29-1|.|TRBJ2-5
CSVDLEKETQYF
TGCAGCGTTGATCTAGAGAAAGAGACCCAGTACTTC
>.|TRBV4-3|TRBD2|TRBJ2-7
CASSQGTSGAYEQYF
TGCGCCAGCAGCCAGGGGACTAGCGGGGCCTACGAGCAGTACTTC
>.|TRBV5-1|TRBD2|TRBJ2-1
CASSLVAGGRSYNEQFF
TGCGCCAGCAGCTTGGTAGCGGGAGGCCGCTCCTACAATGAGCAGTTCTTC
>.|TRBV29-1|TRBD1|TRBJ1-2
CSVEGTGTGNGYTF
TGCAGCGTTGAAGGTACCGGGACAGGGAACGGCTACACCTTC
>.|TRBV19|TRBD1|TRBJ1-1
CASSIDAGGNTEAFF
TGTGCCAGTAGTATAGACGCAGGGGGGAACACTGAAGCTTTCTTT
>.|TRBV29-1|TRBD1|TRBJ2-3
CSASTGLGDTQYF
TGCAGCGCCTCGACAGGGTTAGGCGATACGCAGTATTTT
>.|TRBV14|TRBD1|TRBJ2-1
CASSDLTRQGGYNEQFF
TGTGCCAGCAGCGACCTTACCCGACAGGGGGGCTACAATGAGCAGTTCTTC
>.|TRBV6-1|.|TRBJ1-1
CASRGGLVEAFF
TGTGCCAGCAGAGGGGGTTTGGTTGAAGCTTTCTTT
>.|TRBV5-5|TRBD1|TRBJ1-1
CASSNRQGAVNTEAFF
TGTGCCAGCAGTAACCGACAGGGGGCCGTGAACACTGAAGCTTTCTTT
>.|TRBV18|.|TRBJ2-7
CASSPPRDTYEQYF
TGTGCCAGCTCACCACCTCGGGACACCTACGAGCAGTACTTC
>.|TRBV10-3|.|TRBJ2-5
CAISEGVRETQYF
TGTGCCATCAGTGAAGGGGTCCGGGAGACCCAGTACTTC
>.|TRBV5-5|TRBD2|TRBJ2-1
CASSSGLLAGEQFF
TGTGCCAGCAGCTCTGGGTTACTAGCGGGGGAGCAGTTCTTC
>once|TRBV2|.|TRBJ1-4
CASSPLRSTNEKLFF
TGTGCCAGCAGCCCCCTCCGGTCAACTAATGAAAAACTGTTTTTT
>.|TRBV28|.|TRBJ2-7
CASRSGGAIYEQYF
TGTGCCAGCAGATCCGGCGGGGCTATCTACGAGCAGTACTTC
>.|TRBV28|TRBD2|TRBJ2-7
CASEANVAGVYEQYF
TGTGCCAGCGAAGCGAACGTTGCGGGAGTCTACGAGCAGTACTTC
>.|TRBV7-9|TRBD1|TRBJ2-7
CASSHSYRGHEQYF
TGTGCCAGCAGCCATTCTTACAGGGGTCACGAGCAGTACTTC
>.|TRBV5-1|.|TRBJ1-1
CASSVQVDTEAFF
TGCGCCAGCAGCGTACAGGTAGACACTGAAGCTTTCTTT
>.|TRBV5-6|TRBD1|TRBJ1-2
CASSRQSLRQGIGGYTF
TGTGCCAGCAGCCGCCAAAGTCTGAGACAGGGTATCGGCGGCTACACCTTC
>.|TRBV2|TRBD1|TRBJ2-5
CASSWTGRETQYF
TGTGCCAGCAGTTGGACAGGGCGGGAGACCCAGTACTTC
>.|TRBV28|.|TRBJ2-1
CASSGGSSYNEQFF
TGTGCCAGCAGCGGAGGGAGCTCCTACAATGAGCAGTTCTTC
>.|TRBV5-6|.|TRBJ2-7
CASSLGQVSSYEQYF
TGTGCCAGCAGCTTGGGACAGGTGAGCTCCTACGAGCAGTACTTC
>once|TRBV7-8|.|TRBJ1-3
CASRGEARSGNTIYF
TGTGCCAGCCGGGGGGAGGCTCGCTCTGGAAACACCATATATTTT
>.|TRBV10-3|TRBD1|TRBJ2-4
CAISQTGVKNIQYF
TGTGCCATCAGCCAAACAGGGGTCAAAAACATTCAGTACTTC
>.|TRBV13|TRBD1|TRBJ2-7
CASSRGRDRILYEQYF
TGTGCCAGCAGCCGGGGAAGGGACAGGATTCTCTACGAGCAGTACTTC
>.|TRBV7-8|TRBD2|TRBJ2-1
CASSSSGGGSYNEQFF
TGTGCCAGCAGCTCGAGCGGGGGAGGTTCCTACAATGAGCAGTTCTTC